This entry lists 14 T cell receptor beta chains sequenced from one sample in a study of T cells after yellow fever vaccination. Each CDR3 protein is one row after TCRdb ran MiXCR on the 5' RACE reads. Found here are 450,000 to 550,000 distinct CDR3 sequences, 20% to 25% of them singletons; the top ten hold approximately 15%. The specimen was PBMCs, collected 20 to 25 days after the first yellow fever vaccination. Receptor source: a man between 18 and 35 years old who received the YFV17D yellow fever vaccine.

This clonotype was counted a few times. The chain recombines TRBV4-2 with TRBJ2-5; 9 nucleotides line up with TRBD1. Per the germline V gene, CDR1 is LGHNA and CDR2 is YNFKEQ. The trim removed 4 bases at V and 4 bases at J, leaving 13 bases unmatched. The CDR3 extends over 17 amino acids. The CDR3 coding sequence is TGTGCCAGCAGCCTCTACGTGGGACAGGGTAGACGAGAGACCCAGTACTTC. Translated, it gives CASSLYVGQGRRETQYF.

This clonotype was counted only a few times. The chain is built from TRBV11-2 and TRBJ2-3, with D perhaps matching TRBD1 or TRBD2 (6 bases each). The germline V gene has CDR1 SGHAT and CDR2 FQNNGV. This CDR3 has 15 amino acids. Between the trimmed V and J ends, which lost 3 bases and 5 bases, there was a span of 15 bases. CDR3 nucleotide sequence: TGTGCCAGCAGCTTGGGGGGCCGAGGAGTAGATACGCAGTATTTT. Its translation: CASSLGGRGVDTQYF.

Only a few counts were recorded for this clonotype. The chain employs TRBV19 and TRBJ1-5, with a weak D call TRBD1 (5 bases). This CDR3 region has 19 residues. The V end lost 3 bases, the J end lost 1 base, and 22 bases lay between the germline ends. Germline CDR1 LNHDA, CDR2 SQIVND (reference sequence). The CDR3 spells CASSITPGTNMQSNQPQHF. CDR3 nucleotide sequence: TGTGCCAGTAGTATCACCCCCGGGACGAACATGCAGAGCAATCAGCCCCAGCATTTT.

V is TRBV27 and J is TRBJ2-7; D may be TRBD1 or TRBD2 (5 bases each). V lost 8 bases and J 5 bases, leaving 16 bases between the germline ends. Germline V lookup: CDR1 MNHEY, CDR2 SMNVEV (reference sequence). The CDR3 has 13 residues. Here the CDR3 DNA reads TGTGCCAGCGGCATAATAAGGGGACACGAGCAGTACGTC. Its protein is CASGIIRGHEQYV.

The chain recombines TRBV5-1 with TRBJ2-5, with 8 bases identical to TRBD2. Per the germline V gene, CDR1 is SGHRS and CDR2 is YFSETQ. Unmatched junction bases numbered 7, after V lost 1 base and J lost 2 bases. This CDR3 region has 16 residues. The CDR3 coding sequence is TGCGCCAGCAGCTTGCGGACGGGAGGGATTCAAGAGACCCAGTACTTC. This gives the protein CASSLRTGGIQETQYF.

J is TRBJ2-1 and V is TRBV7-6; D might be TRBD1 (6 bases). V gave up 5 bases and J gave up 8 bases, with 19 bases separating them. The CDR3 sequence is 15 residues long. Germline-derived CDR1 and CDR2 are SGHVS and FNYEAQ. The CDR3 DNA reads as TGTGCCAGCAGCGACCGGGGTACCAAGGGGGATGAGCAGTTCTTC. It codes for CASSDRGTKGDEQFF.

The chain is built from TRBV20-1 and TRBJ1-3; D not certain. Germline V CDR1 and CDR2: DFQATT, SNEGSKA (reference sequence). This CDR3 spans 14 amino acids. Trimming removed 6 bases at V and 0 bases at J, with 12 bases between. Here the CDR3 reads CSARALSSGNTIYF. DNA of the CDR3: TGCAGTGCGAGGGCCCTGTCCTCTGGAAACACCATATATTTT.

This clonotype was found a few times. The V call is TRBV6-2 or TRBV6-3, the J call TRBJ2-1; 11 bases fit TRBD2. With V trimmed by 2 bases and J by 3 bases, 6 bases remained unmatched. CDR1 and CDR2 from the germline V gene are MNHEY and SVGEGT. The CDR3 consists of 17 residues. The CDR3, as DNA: TGTGCCAGCAGTTACACCCTACTAGCGGGGGACTACAATGAGCAGTTCTTC. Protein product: CASSYTLLAGDYNEQFF.

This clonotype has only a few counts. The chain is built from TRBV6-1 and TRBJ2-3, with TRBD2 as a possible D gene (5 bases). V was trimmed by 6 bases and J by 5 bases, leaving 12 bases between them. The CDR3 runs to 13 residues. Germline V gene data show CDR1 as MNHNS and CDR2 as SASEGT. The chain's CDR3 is CASSAWGVDTQYF. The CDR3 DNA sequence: TGTGCCAGCAGCGCGTGGGGAGTAGATACGCAGTATTTT.

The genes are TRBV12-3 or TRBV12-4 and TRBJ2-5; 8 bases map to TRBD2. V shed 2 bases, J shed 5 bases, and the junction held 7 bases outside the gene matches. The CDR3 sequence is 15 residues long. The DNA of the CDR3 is TGTGCCAGCAGTTTAACCCTAGCGGGTAGGGAGACCCAGTACTTC. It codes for CASSLTLAGRETQYF.

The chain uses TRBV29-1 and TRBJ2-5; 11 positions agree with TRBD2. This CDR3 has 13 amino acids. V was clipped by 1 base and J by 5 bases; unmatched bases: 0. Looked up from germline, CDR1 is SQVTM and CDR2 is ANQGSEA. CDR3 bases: TGCAGCGTTGAAGGGACTAGCGGGGAGACCCAGTACTTC. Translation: CSVEGTSGETQYF.

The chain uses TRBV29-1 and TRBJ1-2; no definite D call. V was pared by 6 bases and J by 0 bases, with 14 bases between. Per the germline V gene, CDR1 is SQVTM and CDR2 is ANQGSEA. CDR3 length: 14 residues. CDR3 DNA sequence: TGCAGCGTCCCCCCGGGTTCGGCTAACTATGGCTACACCTTC. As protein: CSVPPGSANYGYTF.

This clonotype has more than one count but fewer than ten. The CDR3 DNA reads as TGTGCCAGTATGGGCCAGCCTCTGAACACCGGGGAGCTGTTTTTT. Translating gives CASMGQPLNTGELFF. J is TRBJ2-2 and V is TRBV19; D is ambiguous. V lost 7 bases and J 1 base, leaving 13 bases between the germline ends. This CDR3 spans 15 amino acids. Germline V CDR1 and CDR2: LNHDA, SQIVND (reference sequence).

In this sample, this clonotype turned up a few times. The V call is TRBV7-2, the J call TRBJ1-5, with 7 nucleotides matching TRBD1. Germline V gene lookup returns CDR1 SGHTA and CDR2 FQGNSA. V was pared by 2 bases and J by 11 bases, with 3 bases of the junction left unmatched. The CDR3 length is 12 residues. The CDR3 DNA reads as TGTGCCAGCAGCTTAACAGGGACAGCCCAGCATTTT. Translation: CASSLTGTAQHF.